A single sample is the source of the 28 T cell receptor beta chains below, sequenced in a study of blood T cell repertoires in COVID-19. Produced via immunoSEQ multiplex PCR; TCRdb's table is partial and in-frame only. The repertoire consists of roughly 260,000 clones, with 87% occurring once and the leading ten covering about 6%. The sample taken for sequencing was PBMCs or T cells enriched from blood (not recorded which). These receptors were taken from a woman under 40 with acute COVID-19.

The V gene is TRBV30, the J gene TRBJ2-3; 9 bases map to TRBD1. Germline CDR1 reads GTSNPN; CDR2 reads SVGIG (reference sequence). This CDR3 spans 15 amino acids. V gave up 4 bases and J gave up 4 bases; unmatched junction bases: 9. The CDR3 sequence is CAWTSNRGPADTQYF. CDR3 nucleotides: TGTGCCTGGACCTCGAACAGGGGGCCTGCAGATACGCAGTATTTT.

This chain joins TRBV19 and TRBJ2-3, with TRBD2 matching over 10 bases. The CDR3 is made up of 15 amino acids. The V gene end was trimmed by 5 bases and the J gene end by 0 bases; junction bases not matched to a gene: 2. Germline loops: CDR1 LNHDA, CDR2 SQIVND (reference sequence). The CDR3 reads CASSELAGSTDTQYF. Here the CDR3 DNA reads TGTGCCAGTAGTGAACTAGCGGGAAGCACAGATACGCAGTATTTT.

On this clone: In the same sample, other DNA sequences code for this CDR3. V and J are TRBV7-3 and TRBJ2-3, with unresolved D. V was clipped by 5 bases and J by 0 bases, with 6 bases between them. The CDR3 consists of 13 residues. Germline CDR1 reads SGHTA; CDR2 reads FQGTGA. The CDR3 spells CASSPVSTDTQYF. For the CDR3, the DNA is TGTGCCAGCAGCCCGGTCAGCACAGATACGCAGTATTTT.

The chain combines TRBV6-4 with TRBJ2-1; D not certain. The germline V and J ends were trimmed by 2 bases and 7 bases, with 9 bases remaining between them. CDR1 is MRHNA and CDR2 is SNTAGT in the germline V gene. The CDR3 length is 13 residues. CDR3 in amino acids: CASSDAAENEQFF. The CDR3 DNA is TGTGCCAGCAGTGACGCGGCTGAGAATGAGCAGTTCTTC.

This rearrangement joins TRBV4-1 to TRBJ2-7; 9 nucleotides match TRBD1. CDR1 MGHRA and CDR2 YSYEKL come from the germline V gene. The CDR3 covers 16 residues. Trimming cost V 4 bases and J 7 bases; bases outside gene matches: 14. The CDR3 DNA is TGCGCCAGCAGCCCCTTATTGATCGGGACAGGGAAAGAGCAGTACTTC. Translated, it gives CASSPLLIGTGKEQYF.

The gene calls are TRBV13 and TRBJ2-7, with TRBD2 matching 16 bases. Trimming at V came to 4 bases and at J to 9 bases, leaving 6 bases not matched to a gene. The germline V gene has CDR1 PRHDT and CDR2 FYEKMQ (reference sequence). The CDR3 length is 15 residues. In nucleotides, the CDR3 is TGTGCCAGCAGCTACGGGACTAGCGGGGGGGCTGGGCAGTACTTC. This encodes CASSYGTSGGAGQYF.

The gene calls are TRBV6-6 and TRBJ1-2, with 7 bases matching TRBD1. V was pared by 5 bases and J by 2 bases, with 20 bases of the junction left unmatched. The CDR3 sequence is 19 residues long. Germline loops: CDR1 MNHNY, CDR2 SVGAGI (reference sequence). DNA of the CDR3: TGTGCCAGCAGTCGAGGGGCCGGGACAGCGAAATCGATCAACTATGGCTACACCTTC. This translates into CASSRGAGTAKSINYGYTF.

The gene calls are TRBV27 and TRBJ2-3; no clear D gene. CDR1 is MNHEY, CDR2 SMNVEV, per germline (reference sequence). V lost 3 bases to trimming and J lost 5 bases, with 3 bases between them. This CDR3 has 11 amino acids. The CDR3 here is CASSFRDTQYF. The CDR3, as DNA: TGTGCCAGCAGTTTCAGAGATACGCAGTATTTT.

V is TRBV29-1 and J is TRBJ1-2; the match to TRBD1 covers 7 bases. Unmatched junction bases numbered 9, after V lost 3 bases and J lost 2 bases. The CDR3 runs to 15 residues. The V gene's germline CDR1 is SQVTM and CDR2 ANQGSEA. CDR3 DNA: TGCAGCGTTGATGAGCGCCAACAGGGGAACTATGGCTACACCTTC. It codes for CSVDERQQGNYGYTF.

The V and J genes are TRBV25-1 and TRBJ1-1, with D maybe TRBD1 (5 bases). Germline CDR1 MGHDK, CDR2 SYGVNS. The CDR3 has 14 residues. V was pared by 6 bases and J by 4 bases, with 15 bases between. CDR3 sequence: CASRAGLPGTEAFF. The DNA for the CDR3 is TGTGCCAGCAGAGCGGGACTTCCGGGCACTGAAGCTTTCTTT.

This chain links TRBV6-5 with TRBJ2-7, with D possibly being TRBD1 (6 bases). The V gene lost 7 bases and the J gene lost 4 bases, with 8 bases spanning the gap. Germline assignment: CDR1 MNHEY and CDR2 SVGAGI. This CDR3 is built from 11 residues. The CDR3 here is CASKQGYEQYF. DNA for the CDR3: TGTGCCAGCAAACAGGGTTACGAGCAGTACTTC.

J is TRBJ1-2 and V is TRBV29-1, with 7 nucleotides matching TRBD1. CDR1 SQVTM and CDR2 ANQGSEA come from the germline V gene. V was pared by 6 bases and J by 2 bases, with 3 bases of the junction left unmatched. The CDR3 extends over 12 amino acids. CDR3 sequence reads: CSVPGQNYGYTF. CDR3 nucleotides: TGCAGCGTCCCGGGACAGAACTATGGCTACACCTTC.

The rearrangement links TRBV27 to TRBJ1-5, with D tentatively TRBD1 (5 bases). The V gene lost 7 bases and the J gene lost 4 bases, with 17 bases spanning the gap. This CDR3 region has 15 residues. Germline lookup yields CDR1 MNHEY and CDR2 SMNVEV (reference sequence). CDR3 in amino acids: CASMSFSGTNQPQHF. In DNA form, the CDR3 reads TGTGCCAGCATGAGTTTCAGCGGGACTAATCAGCCCCAGCATTTT.

V gene TRBV6-5 combines with J gene TRBJ2-3; D remains unclear. Per the germline V gene, CDR1 is MNHEY and CDR2 is SVGAGI. V shed 9 bases and J shed 2 bases, with 12 bases lying between them. This CDR3 comprises 13 residues. CDR3 protein: CASRLAATDTQYF. CDR3 DNA: TGTGCCAGTCGCCTTGCGGCCACAGATACGCAGTATTTT.

The chain employs TRBV5-1 and TRBJ2-7; the match to TRBD1 covers 8 bases. The CDR3 is 15 amino acids. Germline lookup yields CDR1 SGHRS and CDR2 YFSETQ. Trimming took 3 bases from V and 0 from J; bases not matched to a gene: 5. The CDR3 sequence is CASSSGQGSSYEQYF. The CDR3 region has the DNA TGCGCCAGCAGCTCAGGACAGGGAAGCTCCTACGAGCAGTACTTC.

The chain carries TRBV27 and TRBJ2-7; D perhaps matches TRBD2 (6 bases). The V end lost 6 bases, the J end lost 3 bases, and 24 bases lay between the germline ends. Germline-derived CDR1 and CDR2 are MNHEY and SMNVEV (reference sequence). The CDR3 extends over 17 amino acids. DNA for the CDR3: TGTGCCAGCAGCCCCCTCGACCCGGGGGAGAAGAACTACGAGCAGTACTTC. Protein product: CASSPLDPGEKNYEQYF.

The CDR3 DNA is TGTGCCAGCAGCAGACTAGCGGGAGGGCCCGCAGATACGCAGTATTTT. Protein sequence: CASSRLAGGPADTQYF. The chain has TRBV7-6 and TRBJ2-3, with 14 bases matching TRBD2. The ends lost 5 bases at V and 4 bases at J; junction bases unmatched: 5. The CDR3 loop spans 16 amino acids. Germline loops: CDR1 SGHVS, CDR2 FNYEAQ.

The rearrangement joins TRBV18 to TRBJ1-2; D gene uncertain. This CDR3 is 13 amino acids long. Trimming removed 3 bases from V and 2 bases from J, with 7 bases in between. From germline, CDR1 is KGHSH and CDR2 LQKENI. Written as DNA, the CDR3 is TGTGCCAGCTCACCTCAGGCAAACTATGGCTACACCTTC. Encoded protein: CASSPQANYGYTF.

The CDR3 spells CASSVSPLAETQYF. The DNA of the CDR3 is TGTGCCAGCAGCGTAAGCCCACTAGCTGAGACCCAGTACTTC. This rearrangement joins TRBV9 to TRBJ2-5; TRBD2 might be the D (6 bases). Trimming removed 1 base from V and 5 bases from J, with 12 bases in between. There are 14 residues in the CDR3. Germline CDR1 and CDR2: SGDLS and YYNGEE. The full variable domain, completed using reference TRBV9 and TRBJ2-5, is DSGVTQTPKHLITATGQRVTLRCSPRSGDLSVYWYQQSLDQGLQFLIQYYNGEERAKGNILERFSAQQFPDLHSELNLSSLELGDSALYFCASSVSPLAETQYFGPGTRLLVL.

As for this clone: Other DNA variants within this sample encode the same CDR3. The V and J genes are TRBV18 and TRBJ1-5; D remains ambiguous. V dropped 3 bases and J dropped 4 bases, with 7 bases sitting between them. Germline V gives CDR1 KGHSH, CDR2 LQKENI. The CDR3 runs to 13 residues. Written as DNA, the CDR3 is TGTGCCAGCTCACCTGCGGGAAATCAGCCCCAGCATTTT. It encodes CASSPAGNQPQHF.

The chain employs TRBV27 and TRBJ2-1; D might be TRBD1 (6 bases). Germline assignment: CDR1 MNHEY and CDR2 SMNVEV (reference sequence). The CDR3 loop spans 15 amino acids. Trimming took off 2 bases at V and 10 bases at J, with 18 bases between the two ends. CDR3 amino acids: CASSLQGRTPREQFF. In DNA, the CDR3 is TGTGCCAGCAGTTTACAGGGGCGAACGCCCCGCGAGCAGTTCTTC.

The V call is TRBV19, the J call TRBJ1-3; D possibly corresponds to TRBD1 (5 bases). The CDR3 has 17 residues. With 7 bases removed from V and 3 bases from J, the gap between germline ends came to 22 bases. CDR1 LNHDA and CDR2 SQIVND come from the germline V gene (reference sequence). This chain's CDR3 is CASKGSTGLGRGNTIYF. The CDR3 DNA reads TGTGCCAGTAAGGGATCCACAGGTCTTGGTCGTGGAAACACCATATATTTT. The full variable domain, its missing parts supplied by reference TRBV19 and TRBJ1-3, is DGGITQSPKYLFRKEGQNVTLSCEQNLNHDAMYWYRQDPGQGLRLIYYSQIVNDFQKGDIAEGYSVSREKKESFPLTVTSAQKNPTAFYLCASKGSTGLGRGNTIYFGEGSWLTVV.

The chain uses TRBV12-3 or TRBV12-4 and TRBJ1-1; the D is unclear. This CDR3 has 13 residues. The V end lost 1 base, the J end lost 10 bases, and 13 bases lay between the germline ends. The CDR3, as DNA: TGTGCCAGCAGTTTAGAACCCCGAGATCGAGCTTTCTTT. It specifies CASSLEPRDRAFF.

The gene calls are TRBV6-5 and TRBJ2-7; a weak D match, TRBD2 (6 bases). The CDR3 consists of 15 residues. Germline values: CDR1 MNHEY, CDR2 SVGAGI. V was trimmed by 5 bases and J by 4 bases, leaving 18 bases between them. CDR3 sequence: CASSLRDRGTYEQYF. CDR3 nucleotide sequence: TGTGCCAGCAGTCTCCGGGACCGGGGGACGTACGAGCAGTACTTC.

This chain uses TRBV6-5 with TRBJ2-5; perhaps TRBD1 as D (7 bases). The CDR3 loop spans 15 amino acids. CDR1 MNHEY and CDR2 SVGAGI come from the germline V gene. Trimming shortened V by 6 bases and J by 4 bases, and 18 bases separated the two germline ends. The CDR3 sequence: CASSDRGQGVETQYF. The CDR3 region has the DNA TGTGCCAGCAGCGACCGGGGGCAGGGGGTAGAGACCCAGTACTTC.

This chain joins TRBV30 and TRBJ1-1; D perhaps matches TRBD1 (6 bases). CDR1 is GTSNPN, CDR2 SVGIG, per germline (reference sequence). V lost 5 bases to trimming and J lost 0 bases, with 13 bases between them. The CDR3 contains 14 residues. CDR3 sequence (DNA): TGTGCCTGGTGCCGGACAGAGCTGAACACTGAAGCTTTCTTT. This gives the protein CAWCRTELNTEAFF.

This chain connects TRBV5-1 to TRBJ2-3; 7 positions match TRBD2. This CDR3 is built from 15 residues. V gave up 4 bases and J gave up 6 bases; unmatched junction bases: 11. Germline-derived CDR1 and CDR2 are SGHRS and YFSETQ. CDR3 region: CASSTRGRERDTQYF. The CDR3 bases are TGCGCCAGCAGCACCCGTGGGCGGGAGAGGGATACGCAGTATTTT.

Comments on this clone: Compared with germline, one end of the junction differs, possibly owing to a read error. J is TRBJ1-1 and V is TRBV19; the D gene is possibly TRBD1 (5 bases). CDR1 is LNHDA, CDR2 SQIVND, per germline (reference sequence). The CDR3 is 14 residues long. In DNA, the CDR3 is TGTGCCAGTAGTAGATTGCAGGGTGGCACTGAAGCCTTCTTT. Its protein product is CASSRLQGGTEAFF.